The rows below give T cell receptor beta chains drawn from one sample of a study of T cells in Graves' hyperthyroidism and ophthalmopathy. TCRdb fed the multiplex PCR reads into MiXCR, producing one record per CDR3 protein. This repertoire shows around 450,000 distinct CDR3 sequences, approximately 13% found once; its top ten account for about 4.9%. Sequencing used blood. Source of these receptors: a woman aged 18 to 35 with Graves' hyperthyroidism. The CDR3 runs from the conserved cysteine through the conserved F or W. D genes are given only for firm matches. Size is stated for part of the rows, as once, few or many counts, or as a class when the clone is expanded.

d_gene | abundance | j_gene | v_gene | CDR3nt | CDR3aa
TRBD2 | once | TRBJ2-5 | TRBV12-3/TRBV12-4 | TGTGCCAGCAGTTTTAAGGGGCGACTAGCGGGAGGGCCGGGGCAAGAGACCCAGTACTTC | CASSFKGRLAGGPGQETQYF
- | many | TRBJ2-5 | TRBV20-1 | TGCAGTGCTATAGGACGGCACCTCGGAAAAGAGACCCAGTACTTC | CSAIGRHLGKETQYF
TRBD1 | once | TRBJ2-3 | TRBV11-1 | TGTGCCAGCAGCCGGGGACAGGGGGCAAGGACAGATACGCAGTATTTT | CASSRGQGARTDTQYF
TRBD1 | many | TRBJ2-7 | TRBV5-1 | TGCGCCAGCAGCCAAGGGACAGGGCCCCACGAGCAGTACTTC | CASSQGTGPHEQYF
TRBD2 | - | TRBJ2-3 | TRBV7-2 | TGTGCCAGCAGCGCGCTAGCGGTAGTTACAGATACGCAGTATTTT | CASSALAVVTDTQYF
- | - | TRBJ2-7 | TRBV11-2 | TGTGCCAGCAGCTTAGGTGTGGACTACGAGCAGTACTTC | CASSLGVDYEQYF
TRBD1 | many | TRBJ1-2 | TRBV3-1 | TGTGCCAGCAGCGGGACCGGGACAGGGTCTGGCTACACCTTC | CASSGTGTGSGYTF
- | once | TRBJ1-3 | TRBV7-9 | TGTGCCAGCAGCTTAGCAGCCCTTCGGACAGTGCCTTCCTCTGGAAACACCATATATTTT | CASSLAALRTVPSSGNTIYF
TRBD2 | - | TRBJ2-7 | TRBV7-2 | TGTGCCAGCAGCTCCCATAGCGGGAGTATTAACGAGCAGTACTTC | CASSSHSGSINEQYF
- | once | TRBJ1-1 | TRBV20-1 | TGCAGTGTCCCGGAGGGCGGATTGAACACTGAAGCTTTCTTT | CSVPEGGLNTEAFF
- | many | TRBJ2-7 | TRBV5-4 | TGTGCCAGCAGCTTGGGTGGTGGCAGTACCTACGAGCAGTACTTC | CASSLGGGSTYEQYF
- | many | TRBJ2-7 | TRBV7-2 | TGTGCCAGCAGCCGCGACAGCCCCACCTACGAGCAGTACTTC | CASSRDSPTYEQYF
- | many | TRBJ1-3 | TRBV5-6 | TGTGCCAGCAGCTTCAGGAGGCCTGGAAACACCATATATTTT | CASSFRRPGNTIYF
- | - | TRBJ1-5 | TRBV27 | TGTGCCAGCAGTAAGGGACGGCCCCTTGGTTCCAGCAATCAGCCCCAGCATTTT | CASSKGRPLGSSNQPQHF
TRBD1 | many | TRBJ1-5 | TRBV12-5 | TGTGCTAGTGGTTTGGTACCAGGGGGCCTTCAGCCCCAGCATTTT | CASGLVPGGLQPQHF
TRBD1 | - | TRBJ1-2 | TRBV2 | TGTGCCAGCATGGACAGGGAGGACTATGGCTACATCTTC | CASMDREDYGYIF
TRBD1 | many | TRBJ1-1 | TRBV11-2 | TGTGCCAGCAGCTTAGACCCCGACAGGGCGGCTTTCTTT | CASSLDPDRAAFF
- | many | TRBJ1-1 | TRBV11-2 | TGTGCCAGCAGCGCAGGGACTACTGAAGCTTTCTTT | CASSAGTTEAFF
- | many | TRBJ1-1 | TRBV5-1 | TGCGCCAGCAAGTCACCGAGGAACACTGAAGCTTTCTTT | CASKSPRNTEAFF
- | many | TRBJ2-3 | TRBV20-1 | TGCAGTGCTAGTCAGACGGAGGGCACAGATACGCAGTATTTT | CSASQTEGTDTQYF
TRBD2 | many | TRBJ2-5 | TRBV12-3/TRBV12-4 | TGTGCCAGCAGGGGGACTAGCGGGACACAAGAGACCCAGTACTTC | CASRGTSGTQETQYF
- | many | TRBJ2-1 | TRBV27 | TGTGCCAGCACCGGGCTAGTCTACAATGAGCAGTTCTTC | CASTGLVYNEQFF
- | many | TRBJ2-5 | TRBV4-1 | TGCGCCAGCAGCCAAGACAGGAACTATCAAGAGACCCAGTACTTC | CASSQDRNYQETQYF
TRBD1 | few | TRBJ1-1 | TRBV5-4 | TGTGCCAGCAGCTTAATCGAGGGGGCGAACACTGAAGCTTTCTTT | CASSLIEGANTEAFF
TRBD1 | - | TRBJ1-2 | TRBV7-8 | TGTGCCAGCAGCCCGTTAACAGGGGTTGGCTACACCTTC | CASSPLTGVGYTF
TRBD2 | many | TRBJ2-7 | TRBV20-1 | TGCAGTGCTAGAGCGCTAGCGGGAACTTACGAGCAGTACTTC | CSARALAGTYEQYF
- | many | TRBJ1-1 | TRBV7-2 | TGTGCCAGCAGCTCCCGACTCATGAACACTGAAGCTTTCTTT | CASSSRLMNTEAFF
TRBD2 | - | TRBJ2-3 | TRBV20-1 | TGCAGTGCTAGGTCCCAAGACTGGTCCAGCGGGAACCCCACAGATACGCAGTATTTT | CSARSQDWSSGNPTDTQYF